This T cell receptor (beta chain) came from a study of shared clonotypes between healthy human individuals (dated by TCRdb to 2018 to 2020). For context, the study as a whole: A couple of women and three men aged 18 to 49 years were included in the cohort. For each donor, CD4 naive and CD4 memory were each run on three plates, CD8 naive on two plates, and CD8 memory on one plate. To estimate repertoire size and how much clonotypes are shared between individuals, the study performed deep sequencing of blood TCR repertoires from a handful of healthy adults. To increase sequencing depth and limit assay-specific biases, TCR repertoire library preparation and sequencing were carried out by different laboratories using diverse techniques. Each donor's leukapheresis produced roughly between roughly 0.9 and 8.9 billion PBMCs.

The CDR3 numbers 18 residues from cysteine through phenylalanine. Of all the DNA, just the CDR3 is kept, 54 bases in frame from base 1. The germline V gene provides CDR1 SGHAT and CDR2 FQNNGV. V is trimmed back by 1 base and J by 8 bases, and the junction contains 17 bases that no gene match accounts for. As concerns this clone: Its antigen target is currently unknown. No qualities accompany the bases; no much larger clone lies one base away.

Using the deep immunoSEQ assay, TCR CDR3 regions were amplified from genomic DNA by multiplex PCR. Extracted genomic DNA from each cell subset was spread evenly across all wells of several immunoSEQ 96-well plates, with each plate serving as a replicate. Each replicate PCR for sorted subsets received about 180 ng genomic DNA, equal to roughly 30,000 T cell genomes. Purified libraries were quantified with a Qubit 3.0 fluorometer, sized on a Bioanalyzer 2100, and re-quantified with the KAPA Library Quantification kit. A separate single-read 150-cycle Illumina NextSeq 550 flow cell was used to sequence each immunoSEQ 96-well plate. The original pipeline was this. Because only junctional sequences without quality scores were contained in the immunoSEQ output, filtering matching that applied to full-length reads could not be performed. Sequences were annotated with PyIR, a Python wrapper for IgBLAST v1.9, using IMGT germline references to assign V/J genes and CDR3. Reads with weak V/J assignments (E-value above 1e-6), missing CDR3, stop codons, out-of-frame junctions, or ambiguous translated residues were removed. V3J clonotypes were defined as sequences sharing the same inferred V gene, J gene, and CDR3 amino acid sequence. To compute the percentage overlap between repertoires, the number of shared unique clonotypes was divided by the size of the smaller repertoire. Three approaches were used to assess repertoire richness: RTK rarefaction, the Chao1 estimator, and Recon v2.1 estimates of unobserved clonotypes. Generation probabilities were computed with OLGA for all TCRbeta clonotypes obtained by the gDNA method from several donors. Here the immuneACCESS table is served through TCRdb, limited to in-frame sequences with V and J called. Missing clones are a known gap in these copies; in checked studies unresolved V genes cover under half, and the rest lacks a known reason. The D gene and trimming were derived from the DNA, and the V and J assignments and clone size from that table. The table for this sample lists nearly 2 million clones; approximately 95% of them were counted only once. The top ten hold less than 1.5% of the sample.

For the CD8 naive samples, CD45RO-negative cells were positively selected for CCR7, yielding a CD45RA+CCR7+ population from which TemRA cells were excluded. Donors were healthy HIV-negative adults with no recently reported acute infections or vaccinations. Every donor was a Caucasian adult living in Nashville, Tennessee, USA. After blood collection by leukapheresis, PBMCs were isolated using Ficoll-Histopaque density gradient centrifugation and then cryopreserved in the vapor phase of liquid nitrogen. Analytical flow cytometry was used to check the purity and quantity of every magnetically sorted T cell population. Genomic DNA was isolated from each sorted fraction and quantified by UV absorbance on a Nanodrop 2000c. The research as a whole found: Roughly 5.2% of naive CD4, 3.5% of naive CD8, approximately 2% of memory CD4, and around 0.4% of memory CD8 clonotypes were shared across a few donors. Clonotypes shared by all four sorted-subset donors showed higher generation probabilities than non-shared clonotypes. Because the study included a small number of donors, the genetic and exposure-history diversity represented was limited. Larger estimated clonotype richness was generally found for naive subsets than for memory subsets. Even with the large sequencing depth, rarefaction of the sorted-subset datasets indicated that sequencing was incomplete. Sampling was limited to blood, and TCR repertoires in tissue likely differ from TCR repertoires in blood. Pairwise subsampling led to the expectation that sequencing depth would affect the degree of clonotype sharing among donors.

Sequenced input: naive CD8+ T cells sorted from blood. The label giving this sample's cell subset or site can be read as: CD45RA+CCR7+. The sequence came from a man between 18 and 35 years old in good health. The V gene is TRBV11-2 and the J gene is TRBJ2-1; the junction holds 7 bases that match TRBD2. The nucleotides read TGTGCCAGCAGCTTAGTCCTCTATCGACTAGCTAATAAGGATGAGCAGTTCTTC. Protein translation: CASSLVLYRLANKDEQFF.